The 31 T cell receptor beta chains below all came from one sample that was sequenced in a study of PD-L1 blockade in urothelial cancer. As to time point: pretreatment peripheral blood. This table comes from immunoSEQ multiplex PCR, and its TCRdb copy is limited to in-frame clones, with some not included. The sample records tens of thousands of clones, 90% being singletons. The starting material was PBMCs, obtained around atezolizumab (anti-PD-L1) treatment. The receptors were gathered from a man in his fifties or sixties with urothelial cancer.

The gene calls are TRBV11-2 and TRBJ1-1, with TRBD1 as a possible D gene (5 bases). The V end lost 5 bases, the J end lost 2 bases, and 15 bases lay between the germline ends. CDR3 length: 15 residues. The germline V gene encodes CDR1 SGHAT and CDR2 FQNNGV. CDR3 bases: TGTGCCAGCAGCCCCTTATGGGGCCGCAACACTGAAGCTTTCTTT. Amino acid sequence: CASSPLWGRNTEAFF.

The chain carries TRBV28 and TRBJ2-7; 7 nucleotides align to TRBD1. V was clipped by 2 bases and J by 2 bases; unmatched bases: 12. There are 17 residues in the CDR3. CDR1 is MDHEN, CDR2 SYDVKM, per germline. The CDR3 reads CASSLRAGGTAAYEQYF. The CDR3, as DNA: TGTGCCAGCAGTTTAAGGGCCGGTGGGACAGCGGCCTACGAGCAGTACTTC.

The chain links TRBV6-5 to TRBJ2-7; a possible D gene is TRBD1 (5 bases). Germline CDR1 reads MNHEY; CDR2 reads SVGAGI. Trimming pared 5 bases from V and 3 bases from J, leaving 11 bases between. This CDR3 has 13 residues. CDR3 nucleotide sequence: TGTGCCAGCAGTATGACAGTAGGCTACGAGCAGTACTTC. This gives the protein CASSMTVGYEQYF.

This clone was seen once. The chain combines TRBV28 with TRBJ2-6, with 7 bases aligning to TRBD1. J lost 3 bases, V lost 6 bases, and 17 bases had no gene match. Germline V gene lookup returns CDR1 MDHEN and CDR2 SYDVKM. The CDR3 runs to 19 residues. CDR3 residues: CASSASGTAERGGANVLTF. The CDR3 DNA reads TGTGCCAGCAGCGCATCTGGGACAGCGGAGAGGGGTGGGGCCAACGTCCTGACTTTC.

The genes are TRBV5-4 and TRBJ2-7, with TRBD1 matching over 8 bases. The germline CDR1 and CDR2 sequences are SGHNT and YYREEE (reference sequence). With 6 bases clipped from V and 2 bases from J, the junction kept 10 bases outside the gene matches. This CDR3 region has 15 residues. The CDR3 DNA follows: TGTGCCAGCAACTCAGGGGGACAGGACCCCTACGAGCAGTACTTC. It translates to CASNSGGQDPYEQYF.

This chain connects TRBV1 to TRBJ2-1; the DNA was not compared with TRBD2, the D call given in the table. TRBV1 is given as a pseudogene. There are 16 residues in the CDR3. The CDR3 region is CTSSQDKEGLFNEQFF. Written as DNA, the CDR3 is TGCACCAGCAGCCAAGACAAGGAGGGGTTGTTCAATGAGCAGTTCTTC.

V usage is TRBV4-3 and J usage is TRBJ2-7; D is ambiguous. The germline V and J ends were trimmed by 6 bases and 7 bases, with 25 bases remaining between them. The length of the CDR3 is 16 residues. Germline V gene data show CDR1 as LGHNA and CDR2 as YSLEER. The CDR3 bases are TGCGCCAGCAGTCATATAATCAGGTCCCATCTTGGGGAGCAGTACTTC. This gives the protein CASSHIIRSHLGEQYF.

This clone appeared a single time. CDR3: CASSIRTSGNNEQFF. CDR3 nucleotides: TGTGCCAGCAGCATAAGGACTAGCGGCAACAATGAGCAGTTCTTC. The rearrangement joins TRBV7-2 to TRBJ2-1; 10 positions agree with TRBD2. The V gene end was trimmed by 5 bases and the J gene end by 5 bases; junction bases not matched to a gene: 6. The CDR3 is 15 residues long. Germline V lookup: CDR1 SGHTA, CDR2 FQGNSA.

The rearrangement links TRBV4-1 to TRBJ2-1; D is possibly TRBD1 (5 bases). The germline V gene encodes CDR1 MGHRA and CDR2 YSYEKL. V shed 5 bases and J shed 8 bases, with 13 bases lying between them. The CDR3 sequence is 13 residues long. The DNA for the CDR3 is TGCGCCAGCAGCGGGGCTGGGGTAGATGAGCAGTTCTTC. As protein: CASSGAGVDEQFF.

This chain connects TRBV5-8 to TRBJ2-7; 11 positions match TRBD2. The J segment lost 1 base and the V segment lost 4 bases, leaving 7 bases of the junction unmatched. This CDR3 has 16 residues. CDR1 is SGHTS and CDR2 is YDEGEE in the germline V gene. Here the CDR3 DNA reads TGTGCCAGCAGCCAAGAGGCTAGCGGGGGGTCCTACGAGCAGTACTTC. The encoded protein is CASSQEASGGSYEQYF.

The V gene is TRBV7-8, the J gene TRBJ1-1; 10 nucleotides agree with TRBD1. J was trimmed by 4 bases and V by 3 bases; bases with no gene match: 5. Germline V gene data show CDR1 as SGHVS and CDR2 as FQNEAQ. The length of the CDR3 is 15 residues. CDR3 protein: CASSFGTGVATEAFF. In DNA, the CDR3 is TGTGCCAGCAGCTTTGGGACAGGGGTAGCCACTGAAGCTTTCTTT.

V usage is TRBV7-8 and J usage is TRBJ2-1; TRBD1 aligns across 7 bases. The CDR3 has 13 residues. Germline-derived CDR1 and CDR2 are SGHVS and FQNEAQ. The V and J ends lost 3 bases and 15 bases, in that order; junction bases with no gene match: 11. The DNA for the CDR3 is TGTGCCAGCAGCTTTGAGCAACAGGGGCCCGGGTTCTTC. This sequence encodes CASSFEQQGPGFF.

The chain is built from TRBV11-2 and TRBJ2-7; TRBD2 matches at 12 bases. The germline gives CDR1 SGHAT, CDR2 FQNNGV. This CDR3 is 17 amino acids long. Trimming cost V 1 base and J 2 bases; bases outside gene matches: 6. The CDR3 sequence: CASSLGLAGASTYEQYF. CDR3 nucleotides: TGTGCCAGCAGCTTAGGACTAGCGGGGGCCTCGACCTACGAGCAGTACTTC.

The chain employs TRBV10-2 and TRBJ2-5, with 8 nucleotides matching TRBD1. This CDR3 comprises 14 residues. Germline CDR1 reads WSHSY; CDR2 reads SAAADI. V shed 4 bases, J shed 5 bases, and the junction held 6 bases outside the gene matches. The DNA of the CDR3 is TGCGCCAGCAGTGTCAGGGGGCTGGGGGAGACCCAGTACTTC. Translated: CASSVRGLGETQYF.

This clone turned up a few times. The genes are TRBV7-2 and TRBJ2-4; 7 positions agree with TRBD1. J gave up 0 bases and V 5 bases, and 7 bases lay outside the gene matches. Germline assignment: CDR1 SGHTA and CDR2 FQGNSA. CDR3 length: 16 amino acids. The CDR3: CASSPQGVLAKNIQYF. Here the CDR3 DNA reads TGTGCCAGCAGCCCGCAGGGGGTACTAGCCAAAAACATTCAGTACTTC. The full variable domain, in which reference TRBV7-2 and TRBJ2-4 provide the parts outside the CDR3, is GAGVSQSPSNKVTEKGKDVELRCDPISGHTALYWYRQSLGQGLEFLIYFQGNSAPDKSGLPSDRFSAERTGGSVSTLTIQRTQQEDSAVYLCASSPQGVLAKNIQYFGAGTRLSVL.

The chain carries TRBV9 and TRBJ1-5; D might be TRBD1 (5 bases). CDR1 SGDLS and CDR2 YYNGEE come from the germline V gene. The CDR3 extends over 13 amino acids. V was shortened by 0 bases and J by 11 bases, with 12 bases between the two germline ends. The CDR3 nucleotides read TGTGCCAGCAGCGTAGAATTGGGGGAGGCCCAGCATTTT. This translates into CASSVELGEAQHF.

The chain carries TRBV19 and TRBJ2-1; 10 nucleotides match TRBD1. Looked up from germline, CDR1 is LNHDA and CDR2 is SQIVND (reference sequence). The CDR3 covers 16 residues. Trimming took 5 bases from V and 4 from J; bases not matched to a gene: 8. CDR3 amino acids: CASSRTDRGPYNEQFF. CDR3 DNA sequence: TGTGCCAGTAGTCGGACCGACAGGGGGCCATACAATGAGCAGTTCTTC.

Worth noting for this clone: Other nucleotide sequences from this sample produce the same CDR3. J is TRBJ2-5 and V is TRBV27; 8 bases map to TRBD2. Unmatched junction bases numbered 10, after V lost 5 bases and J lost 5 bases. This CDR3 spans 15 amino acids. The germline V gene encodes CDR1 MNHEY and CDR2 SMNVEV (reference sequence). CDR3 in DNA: TGTGCCAGCAGTCCCCTGTCGGGACTAGGTGAGACCCAGTACTTC. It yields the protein CASSPLSGLGETQYF.

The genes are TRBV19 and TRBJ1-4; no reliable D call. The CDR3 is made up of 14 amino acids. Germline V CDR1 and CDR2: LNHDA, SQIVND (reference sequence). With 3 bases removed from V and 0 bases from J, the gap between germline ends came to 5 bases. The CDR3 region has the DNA TGTGCCAGTAGTATGTCTGCAACTAATGAAAAACTGTTTTTT. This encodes CASSMSATNEKLFF.

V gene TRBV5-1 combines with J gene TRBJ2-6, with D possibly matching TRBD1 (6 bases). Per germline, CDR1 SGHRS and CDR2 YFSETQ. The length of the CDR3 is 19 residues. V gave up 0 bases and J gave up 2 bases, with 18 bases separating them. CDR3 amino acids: CASSLEPGQSETGANVLTF. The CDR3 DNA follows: TGCGCCAGCAGCTTGGAACCAGGACAGTCTGAAACTGGGGCCAACGTCCTGACTTTC.

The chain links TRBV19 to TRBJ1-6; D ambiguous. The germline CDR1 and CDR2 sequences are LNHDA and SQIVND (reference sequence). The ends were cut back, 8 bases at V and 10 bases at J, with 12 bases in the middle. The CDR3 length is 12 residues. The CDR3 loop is CASSGPGSPLHF. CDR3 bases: TGTGCCAGTTCTGGACCGGGATCACCCCTCCACTTT.

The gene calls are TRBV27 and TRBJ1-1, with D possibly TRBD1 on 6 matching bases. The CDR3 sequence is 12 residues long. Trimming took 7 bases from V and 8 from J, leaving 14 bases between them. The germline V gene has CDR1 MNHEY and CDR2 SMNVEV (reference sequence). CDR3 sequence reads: CASKDWQGEAFF. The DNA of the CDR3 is TGTGCCAGCAAAGACTGGCAGGGGGAAGCTTTCTTT.

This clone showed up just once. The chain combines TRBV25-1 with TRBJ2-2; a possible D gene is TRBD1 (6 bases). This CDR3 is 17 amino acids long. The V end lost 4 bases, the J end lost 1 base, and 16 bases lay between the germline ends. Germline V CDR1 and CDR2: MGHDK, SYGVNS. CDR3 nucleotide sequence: TGTGCCAGCAGTGCCCCTCAGGGCAGGGGGAACACCGGGGAGCTGTTTTTT. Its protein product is CASSAPQGRGNTGELFF. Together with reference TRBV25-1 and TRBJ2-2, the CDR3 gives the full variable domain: EADIYQTPRYLVIGTGKKITLECSQTMGHDKMYWYQQDPGMELHLIHYSYGVNSTEKGDLSSESTVSRIRTEHFPLTLESARPSHTSQYLCASSAPQGRGNTGELFFGEGSRLTVL.

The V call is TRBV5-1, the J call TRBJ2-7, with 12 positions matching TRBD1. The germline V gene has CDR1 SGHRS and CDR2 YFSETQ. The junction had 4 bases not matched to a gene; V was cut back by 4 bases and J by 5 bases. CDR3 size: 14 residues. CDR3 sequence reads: CASSAGTGGNEQYF. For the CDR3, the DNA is TGCGCCAGCAGCGCGGGGACAGGGGGCAACGAGCAGTACTTC.

CDR3 residues: CASSNRQGNTGELFF. The CDR3 DNA follows: TGTGCCAGCAGCAATCGACAGGGAAACACCGGGGAGCTGTTTTTT. The chain combines TRBV7-2 with TRBJ2-2; 7 nucleotides line up with TRBD1. The J segment lost 2 bases and the V segment lost 5 bases, leaving 5 bases of the junction unmatched. The CDR3 runs to 15 residues. Looked up from germline, CDR1 is SGHTA and CDR2 is FQGNSA.

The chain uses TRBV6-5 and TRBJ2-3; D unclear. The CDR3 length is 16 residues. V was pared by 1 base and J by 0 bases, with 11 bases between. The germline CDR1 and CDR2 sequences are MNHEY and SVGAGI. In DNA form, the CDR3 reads TGTGCCAGCAGTTACTTCCAGTCTTCTAGCACAGATACGCAGTATTTT. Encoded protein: CASSYFQSSSTDTQYF.

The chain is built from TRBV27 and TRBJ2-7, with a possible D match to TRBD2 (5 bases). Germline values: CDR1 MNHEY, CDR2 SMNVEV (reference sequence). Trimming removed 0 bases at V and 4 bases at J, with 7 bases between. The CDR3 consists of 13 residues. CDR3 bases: TGTGCCAGCAGTTTATCGCGAGGGTACGAGCAGTACTTC. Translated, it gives CASSLSRGYEQYF.

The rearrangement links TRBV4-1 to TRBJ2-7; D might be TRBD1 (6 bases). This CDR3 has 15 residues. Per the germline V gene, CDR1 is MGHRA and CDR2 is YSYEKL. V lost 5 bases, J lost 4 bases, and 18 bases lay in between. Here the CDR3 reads CASSNPGEGGYEQYF. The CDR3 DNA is TGCGCCAGCAGCAACCCTGGCGAAGGGGGTTACGAGCAGTACTTC.

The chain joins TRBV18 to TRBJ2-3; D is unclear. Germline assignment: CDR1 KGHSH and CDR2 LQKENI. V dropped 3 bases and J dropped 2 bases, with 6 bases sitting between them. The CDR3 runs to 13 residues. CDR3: CASSPALTDTQYF. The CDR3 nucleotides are TGTGCCAGCTCACCCGCACTCACAGATACGCAGTATTTT.

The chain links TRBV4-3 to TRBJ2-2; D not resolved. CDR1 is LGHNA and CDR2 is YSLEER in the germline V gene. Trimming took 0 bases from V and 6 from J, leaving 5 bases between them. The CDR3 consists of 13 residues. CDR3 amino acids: CASSQDQAGELFF. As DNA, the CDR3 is TGCGCCAGCAGCCAAGATCAGGCCGGGGAGCTGTTTTTT.

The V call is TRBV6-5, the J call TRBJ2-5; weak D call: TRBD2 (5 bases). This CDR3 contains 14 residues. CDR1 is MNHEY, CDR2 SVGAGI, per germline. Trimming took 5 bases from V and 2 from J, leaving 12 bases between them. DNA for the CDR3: TGTGCCAGCAGTAGATCACGACTACAAGAGACCCAGTACTTC. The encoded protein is CASSRSRLQETQYF.